A selection of T cell receptor beta chains follows, all from one sample in a study of cytomegalovirus exposure and HLA in healthy donors. The table came from immunoSEQ multiplex PCR; TCRdb's copy has only in-frame clones and leaves some out. The repertoire table contains 150,000 to 200,000 clones. Sequenced input: PBMCs. The receptors come from a boy aged 10-17 years in good health and CMV-seronegative. The CDR3 runs from the conserved cysteine through the conserved F or W. D genes are given only for firm matches.

V,J,D,DNA,CDR3
TRBV2,TRBJ1-2,NA,TGTGCCAGCAGTGATAATTTGTCGGCGGGGTTTCTTGGCTACACCTTC,CASSDNLSAGFLGYTF
TRBV28,TRBJ2-7,TRBD1,TGTGCCAGCAGTTTCGGGACAGGGAACTACGAGCAGTACTTC,CASSFGTGNYEQYF
TRBV5-1,TRBJ1-1,TRBD1,TGCGCCAGCAGCCCAGGACAGGCTGAAGCTTTCTTT,CASSPGQAEAFF
TRBV7-9,TRBJ1-5,NA,TGTGCCAGCAGCTTACTAGGTGATCAGCCCCAGCATTTT,CASSLLGDQPQHF
TRBV6-5,TRBJ1-5,NA,TGTGCCAGCAGTTTGGTTCGGGGGGCCGGCAATCAGCCCCAGCATTTT,CASSLVRGAGNQPQHF
TRBV29-1,TRBJ2-1,NA,TGCAGCGTAGCCAGGGTCCCTCCCTTCAATGAGCAGTTCTTC,CSVARVPPFNEQFF
TRBV28,TRBJ2-6,TRBD1,TGTGCCAGCCGCCCTCTCCGGGACAGGGGATCTGGGGCCAACGTCCTGACTTTC,CASRPLRDRGSGANVLTF
TRBV7-9,TRBJ1-1,NA,TGTGCCAGCAGCTTTTCTCCAGGAGCTTTCTTT,CASSFSPGAFF
TRBV7-3,TRBJ2-1,NA,TGTGCCAGCAGCTTTGTTGGACTGAACAATGAGCAGTTCTTC,CASSFVGLNNEQFF
TRBV27,TRBJ2-3,TRBD1,TGTGCCAGCAGTCGCCCCGGGACAGTCACAGATACGCAGTATTTT,CASSRPGTVTDTQYF
TRBV15,TRBJ2-7,TRBD1,TGTGCCACCAGCAGAGATAGGACAGGGTCCCACGAGCAGTACTTC,CATSRDRTGSHEQYF
TRBV20-1,TRBJ2-1,NA,TGCAGTGCGACTCCACTTTTAGAGCAGTTCTTC,CSATPLLEQFF
TRBV18,TRBJ1-6,TRBD1,TGTGCCAGCTCCTACGACAGGGGGCGAGGTAATTCACCCCTCCACTTT,CASSYDRGRGNSPLHF
TRBV5-3,TRBJ1-1,NA,TGTGCCAGAAGCTTGGATGGGGGCCTTCGGCTAAACACTGAAGCTTTCTTT,CARSLDGGLRLNTEAFF
TRBV10-3,TRBJ2-7,NA,TGTGCCATCGCAGCGGAGTTTACCTACGAGCAGTACTTC,CAIAAEFTYEQYF
TRBV7-9,TRBJ2-7,NA,TGTGCCAGCAGAACTTCGACAGAGCAGTACTTC,CASRTSTEQYF
TRBV29-1,TRBJ1-1,NA,TGCAGCGTCATGACAGGCGCGAACACTGAAGCTTTCTTT,CSVMTGANTEAFF
TRBV14,TRBJ2-5,TRBD2,TGTGCCAGCAGCCGTCTAGCGGGGGCGGGGGAGACCCAGTACTTC,CASSRLAGAGETQYF
TRBV6-6,TRBJ1-2,TRBD1,TGTGCCAGCAGTACGACAGGGGGATTTTATGGCTACACCTTC,CASSTTGGFYGYTF
TRBV19,TRBJ1-1,TRBD1,TGTGCCAGTAGTATCCCGGGACAGAGGAACACTGAAGCTTTCTTT,CASSIPGQRNTEAFF
TRBV18,TRBJ2-7,TRBD1,TGTGCCAGCTCGGGACAGGGGGTCTACGAGCAGTACTTC,CASSGQGVYEQYF
TRBV5-8,TRBJ1-1,TRBD1,TGTGCCAGCAGCGGTGGACAGGTCCAAGGGGGATGGAACACTGAAGCTTTCTTT,CASSGGQVQGGWNTEAFF
TRBV27,TRBJ1-1,TRBD1,TGTGCCAGCAGGGACAGGGGGTATACTGAAGCTTTCTTT,CASRDRGYTEAFF
TRBV11-2,TRBJ1-2,NA,TGTGCCAGCAGTCCCGGCGCGAGGGGCTACACCTTC,CASSPGARGYTF
TRBV30,TRBJ2-7,NA,TGTGCCTGGAGGGGGGGACCCAACGAGCAGTACTTC,CAWRGGPNEQYF
TRBV4-1,TRBJ2-5,TRBD1,TGCGCCAGCAGCCAACCCGACAGGGCAGGAGAGCAGTACTTC,CASSQPDRAGEQYF
TRBV6-5,TRBJ2-7,NA,TGTGCCAGCAGTTACGGGGGGGCCTGGACCTACGAGCAGTACTTC,CASSYGGAWTYEQYF
TRBV11-2,TRBJ1-2,NA,TGTGCCAGCAGCTTCCAAGGGGGAAGTGGCTACACCTTC,CASSFQGGSGYTF
TRBV7-2,TRBJ2-5,TRBD1,TGTGCCAGCAGCAATACAGGGGGTGGAGGAGAGACCCAGTACTTC,CASSNTGGGGETQYF
TRBV6-4,TRBJ2-3,NA,TGTGCCAGCAGCTTGGGCGGGGAGTCAGATACGCAGTATTTT,CASSLGGESDTQYF
TRBV5-1,TRBJ1-1,NA,TGCGCCAGCAGCCGGGACATAGAGAACACTGAAGCTTTCTTT,CASSRDIENTEAFF
TRBV30,TRBJ1-2,NA,TGTGCCTGGAGTGGAGGGGGATATGGCTACACCTTC,CAWSGGGYGYTF
TRBV4-1,TRBJ2-1,TRBD1,TGCGCCAGCAGCCAAGGTCTCAGGGGGCTCGCCTACAATGAGCAGTTCTTC,CASSQGLRGLAYNEQFF
TRBV19,TRBJ1-2,TRBD1,TGTGCCAGTTGGACCATACAGGGGCTCTATGGCTACACCTTC,CASWTIQGLYGYTF
TRBV30,TRBJ1-2,NA,TGTGCCTGGAGTGTAAATCTCTATGGCTACACCTTC,CAWSVNLYGYTF
TRBV27,TRBJ1-6,TRBD1,TGTGCCAGCAGTTCGGACAGGGTAGTGAGTAATAATTCACCCCTCCACTTT,CASSSDRVVSNNSPLHF
TRBV5-1,TRBJ2-5,NA,TGCGCCAGCAGCCAATGGACGGGGGAGACCCAGTACTTC,CASSQWTGETQYF
TRBV7-2,TRBJ2-1,TRBD2,TGTGCCAGCAGCTTAATGCGAGCGGGGGGCGGTGAGCAGTTCTTC,CASSLMRAGGGEQFF
TRBV7-2,TRBJ1-2,TRBD1,TGTGCCAGCAGCTTCACAGGGGAGGCTTCGGGCTACACCTTC,CASSFTGEASGYTF
TRBV11-2,TRBJ2-5,TRBD2,TGTGCCTGGGGGGAGGGGTCGGAAGAGACCCAGTACTTC,CAWGEGSEETQYF